The present T cell receptor (beta chain) was sequenced within a study of T cell changes during pregnancy in multiple sclerosis. Data came from immunoSEQ multiplex PCR; TCRdb stores just in-frame clones and leaves some out. The sample lists over 80,000 clones; 90% were seen once. There are 16 residues in the CDR3. The germline V and J ends were trimmed by 0 bases and 1 base, with 13 bases remaining between them. Germline V gene lookup returns CDR1 SGHRS and CDR2 YFSETQ. The V gene is TRBV5-1, the J gene TRBJ1-1; D not certain. Source: peripheral blood, taken in the second trimester of pregnancy. This receptor was obtained from a female donor in good health, enrolled as a control in a pregnancy study. The CDR3 region is CASSLGHARENTEAFF. CDR3 bases: TGCGCCAGCAGCTTGGGCCATGCACGAGAGAACACTGAAGCTTTCTTT.